The T cell receptor beta chain described here comes from a study of blood T cell repertoires in COVID-19. Study overall: Both acute and convalescent COVID-19 samples were obtained from the United States, Italy and Spain. PBMCs, B-cell-depleted T cells, or T cells provided the cDNA or gDNA that made up the material.

V lost 3 bases and J lost 1, with 3 bases in between. This CDR3 spans 13 amino acids. In the authors' methods: For nucleated cells, counts were estimated from reference gene primer amplification. Sequenced by immunoSEQ multiplex PCR; TCRdb stores in-frame clones only, minus some. V and J calls and clone size are copied from that table; D and trimming were computed from the DNA. The sample lists fewer than 90,000 clones; roughly 88% were seen once. The sequencing sample was made of peripheral blood. The V call is TRBV12-3 or TRBV12-4, the J call TRBJ2-2; D uncertain. This receptor was identified in a man in his sixties with acute or convalescent COVID-19. The CDR3 DNA follows: TGTGCCAGCAGTTTCAAGAACACCGGGGAGCTGTTTTTT. Its translation is CASSFKNTGELFF.